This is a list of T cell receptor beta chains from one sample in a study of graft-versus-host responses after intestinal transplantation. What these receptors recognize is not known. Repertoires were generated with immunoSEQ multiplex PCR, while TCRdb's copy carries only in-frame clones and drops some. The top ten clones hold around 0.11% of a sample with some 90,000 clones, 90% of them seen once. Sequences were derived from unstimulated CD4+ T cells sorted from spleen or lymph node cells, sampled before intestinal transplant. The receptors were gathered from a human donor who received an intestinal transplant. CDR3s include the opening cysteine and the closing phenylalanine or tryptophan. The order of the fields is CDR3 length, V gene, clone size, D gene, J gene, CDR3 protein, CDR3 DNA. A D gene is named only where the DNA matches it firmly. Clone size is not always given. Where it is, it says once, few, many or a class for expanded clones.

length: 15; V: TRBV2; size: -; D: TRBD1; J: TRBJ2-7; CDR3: CASSERSGGSYEQYF; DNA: TGTGCCAGCAGTGAAAGGTCAGGGGGCTCGTACGAGCAGTACTTC
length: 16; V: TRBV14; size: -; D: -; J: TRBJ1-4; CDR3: CASSQDFGVKNEKLFF; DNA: TGTGCCAGCAGCCAAGATTTCGGGGTAAAGAATGAAAAACTGTTTTTT
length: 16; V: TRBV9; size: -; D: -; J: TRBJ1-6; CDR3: CASSLGPSSYNSPLHF; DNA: TGTGCCAGCAGCCTGGGGCCGAGCTCCTATAATTCACCCCTCCACTTT
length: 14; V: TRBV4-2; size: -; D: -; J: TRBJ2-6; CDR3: CASSHPSGANVLTF; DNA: TGTGCCAGCAGCCACCCTTCTGGGGCCAACGTCCTGACTTTC
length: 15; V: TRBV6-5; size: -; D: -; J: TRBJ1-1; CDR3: CASSYFSTGGTEAFF; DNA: TGTGCCAGCAGTTATTTCAGTACGGGCGGGACTGAAGCTTTCTTT
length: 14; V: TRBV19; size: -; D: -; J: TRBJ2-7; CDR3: CASSIDPGAYEQYF; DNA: TGTGCCAGTAGTATAGATCCGGGAGCCTACGAGCAGTACTTC
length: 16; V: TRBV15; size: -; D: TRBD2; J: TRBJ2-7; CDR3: CATSSRRLAGLDEQYF; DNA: TGTGCCACCAGCAGCCGACGACTAGCGGGGTTGGACGAGCAGTACTTC
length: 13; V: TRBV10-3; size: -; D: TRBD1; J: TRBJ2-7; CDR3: CAIMRTGSYEQYF; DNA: TGTGCCATCATGAGGACAGGCTCCTACGAGCAGTACTTC
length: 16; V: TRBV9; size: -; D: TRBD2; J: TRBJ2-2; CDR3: CASSPRGGGGAGELFF; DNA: TGTGCCAGCAGCCCCCGAGGGGGCGGGGGGGCCGGGGAGCTGTTTTTT
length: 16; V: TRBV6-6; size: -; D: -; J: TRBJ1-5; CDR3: CASSYSGPFGNQPQHF; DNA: TGTGCCAGCAGTTACTCGGGGCCTTTCGGCAATCAGCCCCAGCATTTT
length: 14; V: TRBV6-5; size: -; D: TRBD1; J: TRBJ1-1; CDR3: CATTNRGLALEAFF; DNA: TGTGCCACCACCAACAGGGGGCTGGCCCTTGAAGCTTTCTTT
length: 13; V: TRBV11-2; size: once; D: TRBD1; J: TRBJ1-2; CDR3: CASSGTGGYGYTF; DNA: TGTGCCAGCAGCGGAACAGGGGGCTATGGCTACACCTTC
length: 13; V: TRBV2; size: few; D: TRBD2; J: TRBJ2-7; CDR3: CASSAGLALEQYF; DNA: TGTGCCAGCAGCGCGGGACTAGCGCTCGAGCAGTACTTC
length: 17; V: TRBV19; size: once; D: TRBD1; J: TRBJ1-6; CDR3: CASRPTEGAPDNSPLHF; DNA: TGTGCCAGTAGGCCAACCGAGGGGGCGCCTGATAATTCACCCCTCCACTTT
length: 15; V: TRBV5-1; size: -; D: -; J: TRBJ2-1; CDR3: CASSLPQGSYNEQFF; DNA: TGCGCCAGCAGCTTGCCGCAGGGGTCCTACAATGAGCAGTTCTTC
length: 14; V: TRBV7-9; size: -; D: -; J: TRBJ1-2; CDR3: CASSFREKDGGYTF; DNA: TGTGCCAGCAGCTTCCGGGAGAAAGATGGTGGCTACACCTTC
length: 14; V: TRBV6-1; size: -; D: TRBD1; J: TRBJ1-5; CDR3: CASIRTGTNQPQHF; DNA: TGTGCCAGCATCAGGACAGGGACAAATCAGCCCCAGCATTTT
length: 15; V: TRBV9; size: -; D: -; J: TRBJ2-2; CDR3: CASSVDPINTGELFF; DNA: TGTGCCAGCAGCGTAGATCCCATTAACACCGGGGAGCTGTTTTTT
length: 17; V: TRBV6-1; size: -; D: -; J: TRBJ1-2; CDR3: CASSEIFVGGLNYGYTF; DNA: TGTGCCAGCAGTGAAATTTTCGTTGGAGGTCTTAACTATGGCTACACCTTC
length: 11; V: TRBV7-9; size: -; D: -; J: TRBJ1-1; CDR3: CASTNGDEAFF; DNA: TGTGCCAGCACCAACGGGGATGAAGCTTTCTTT
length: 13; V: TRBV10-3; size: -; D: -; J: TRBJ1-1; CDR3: CAIIDDRPGEAFF; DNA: TGTGCCATCATTGACGATCGGCCCGGGGAAGCTTTCTTT
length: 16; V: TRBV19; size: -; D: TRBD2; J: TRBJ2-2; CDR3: CASRGERGRNTGELFF; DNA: TGTGCCAGTAGAGGCGAGCGGGGGCGTAACACCGGGGAGCTGTTTTTT
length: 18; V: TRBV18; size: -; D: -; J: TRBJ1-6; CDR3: CASSPLDSKSSYNSPLHF; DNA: TGTGCCAGCTCACCATTGGACAGCAAGAGCTCCTATAATTCACCCCTCCACTTT
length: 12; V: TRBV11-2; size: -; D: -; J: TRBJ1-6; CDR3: CASSPPGAPLHF; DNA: TGTGCCAGCAGCCCCCCAGGGGCACCCCTCCACTTT
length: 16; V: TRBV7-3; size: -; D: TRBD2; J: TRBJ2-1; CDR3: CASSLRRGDSYNEQFF; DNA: TGTGCCAGCAGCTTAAGGCGGGGGGACTCCTACAATGAGCAGTTCTTC
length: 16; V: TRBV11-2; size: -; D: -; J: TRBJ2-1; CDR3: CASSLAGLSSYNEQFF; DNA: TGTGCCAGCAGCTTAGCGGGTTTAAGCTCCTACAATGAGCAGTTCTTC
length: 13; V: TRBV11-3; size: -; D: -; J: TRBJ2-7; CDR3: CASSLDNSYEQYF; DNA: TGTGCCAGCAGCTTAGATAACAGCTACGAGCAGTACTTC
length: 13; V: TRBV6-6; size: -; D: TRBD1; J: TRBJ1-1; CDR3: CASSTGTGGEAFF; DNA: TGTGCCAGCAGTACCGGGACAGGGGGGGAAGCTTTCTTT
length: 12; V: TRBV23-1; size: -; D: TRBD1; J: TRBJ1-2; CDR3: CASTYRGDGYTF; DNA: TGCGCCAGCACCTACAGGGGTGATGGCTACACCTTC